What follows is one T cell receptor (beta chain) and its context. Its antigen is not identified. The sample comes from a study of metastatic and nonmetastatic thyroid tumors. Through MiXCR, TCRdb re-clonotyped the PCR reads. The table records about 4,500 clones, 30% of them present only once. Findings of the study overall: Reportedly, malignant thyroid tumors had significantly higher TCR beta diversity than benign nodules, in blood and tumor.

This CDR3 is 13 amino acids long. V lost 7 bases to trimming and J lost 0 bases, with 8 bases between them. CDR1 is MNHEY and CDR2 is SVGEGT in the germline V gene. Treatment of any kind had been given to no patient before thyroid surgery. The specimen sequenced was adjacent normal tissue. The V and J genes are TRBV6-2 or TRBV6-3 and TRBJ2-3, with D unresolved. The clonotype comes from a male donor with papillary thyroid cancer or a benign thyroid nodule (not recorded which). Some clones in this sample may be carry-over from other donors' samples. CDR3 protein: CASTLQSTDTQYF. The CDR3 DNA reads as TGTGCCAGCACCCTACAGAGCACAGATACGCAGTATTTT.